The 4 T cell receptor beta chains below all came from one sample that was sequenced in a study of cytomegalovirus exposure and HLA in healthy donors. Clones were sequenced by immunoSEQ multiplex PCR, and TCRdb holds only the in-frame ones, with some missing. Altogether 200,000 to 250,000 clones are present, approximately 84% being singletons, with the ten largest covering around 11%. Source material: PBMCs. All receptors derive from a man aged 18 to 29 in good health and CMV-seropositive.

In DNA form, the CDR3 reads TGTGCCAGCAGCGATCAGGCGAACACTGAAGCTTTCTTT. The encoded protein is CASSDQANTEAFF. The gene calls are TRBV7-2 and TRBJ1-1, with unresolved D. Germline CDR1 is SGHTA and CDR2 is FQGNSA. V was cut by 5 bases and J by 1 base, with 8 bases left in between. This CDR3 is 13 amino acids long.

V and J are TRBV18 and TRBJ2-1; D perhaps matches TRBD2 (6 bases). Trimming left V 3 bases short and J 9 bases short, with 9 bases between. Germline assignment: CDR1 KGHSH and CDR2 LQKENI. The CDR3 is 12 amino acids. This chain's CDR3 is CASSPQGGEQFF. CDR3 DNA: TGTGCCAGCTCACCGCAGGGAGGTGAGCAGTTCTTC. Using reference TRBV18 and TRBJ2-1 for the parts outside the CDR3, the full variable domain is NAGVMQNPRHLVRRRGQEARLRCSPMKGHSHVYWYRQLPEEGLKFMVYLQKENIIDESGMPKERFSAEFPKEGPSILRIQQVVRGDSAAYFCASSPQGGEQFFGPGTRLTVL.

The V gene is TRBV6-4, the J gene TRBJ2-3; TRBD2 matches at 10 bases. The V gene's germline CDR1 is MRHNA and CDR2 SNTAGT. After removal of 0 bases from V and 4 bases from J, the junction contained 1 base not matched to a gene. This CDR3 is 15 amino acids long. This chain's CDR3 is CASSDSGTSADTQYF. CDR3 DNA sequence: TGTGCCAGCAGTGACTCCGGGACTAGCGCAGATACGCAGTATTTT.

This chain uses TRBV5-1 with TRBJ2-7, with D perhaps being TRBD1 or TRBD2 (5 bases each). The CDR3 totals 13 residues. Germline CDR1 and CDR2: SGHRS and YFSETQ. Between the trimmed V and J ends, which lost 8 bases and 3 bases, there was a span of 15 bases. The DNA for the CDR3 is TGCGCCAGTTCCGACAGACTAAACTACGAGCAGTACTTC. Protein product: CASSDRLNYEQYF.